This T cell receptor beta chain was recovered during a study of blood T cell repertoires in COVID-19. As for the study in general: The United States, Italy and Spain supplied acute and convalescent COVID-19 samples.

This CDR3 region has 14 residues. CDR1 and CDR2 from the germline V gene are SGHRS and YFSETQ. Between the trimmed V and J ends, which lost 0 bases and 4 bases, there was a span of 8 bases. Source study methods: Amplification from reference gene primers served as the basis for estimated nucleated cell counts. Generated by immunoSEQ multiplex PCR, the TCRdb table keeps only in-frame clones and is missing some. The V and J calls and clone size come from that table; D and trimming were worked out from the DNA. This table holds some 87,000 clones, just under 85% found once. V is TRBV5-1 and J is TRBJ2-4; D may be TRBD1 (5 bases). The sequence derives from a woman between 65 and 79 years old with active or convalescent COVID-19. The specimen sequenced was peripheral blood. CDR3 residues: CASSLGQFKNIQYF. DNA of the CDR3: TGCGCCAGCAGCTTGGGACAGTTTAAAAACATTCAGTACTTC. The variable domain in full, completed from reference TRBV5-1 and TRBJ2-4, reads KAGVTQTPRYLIKTRGQQVTLSCSPISGHRSVSWYQQTPGQGLQFLFEYFSETQRNKGNFPGRFSGRQFSNSRSEMNVSTLELGDSALYLCASSLGQFKNIQYFGAGTRLSVL.